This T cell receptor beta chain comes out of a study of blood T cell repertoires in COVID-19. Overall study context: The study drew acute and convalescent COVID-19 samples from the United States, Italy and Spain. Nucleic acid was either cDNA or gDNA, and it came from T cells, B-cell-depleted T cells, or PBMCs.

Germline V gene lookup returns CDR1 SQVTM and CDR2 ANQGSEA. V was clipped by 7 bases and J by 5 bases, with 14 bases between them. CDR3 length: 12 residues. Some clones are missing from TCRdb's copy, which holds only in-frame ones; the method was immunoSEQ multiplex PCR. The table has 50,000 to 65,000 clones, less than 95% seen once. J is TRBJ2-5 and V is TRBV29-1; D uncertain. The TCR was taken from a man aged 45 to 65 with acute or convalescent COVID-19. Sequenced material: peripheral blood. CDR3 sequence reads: CSGRGSRETQYF. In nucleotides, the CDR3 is TGCAGCGGTCGTGGATCCAGGGAGACCCAGTACTTC.